Shown below are 15 T cell receptor beta chains from a single sample sequenced in a study of T cells in Graves' hyperthyroidism and ophthalmopathy. RNA transcripts served as the template for amplifying TCR beta CDR3 regions. Using the HTBI primer set, a first-round RT-PCR was run on the TCR CDR3. TCRdb called the multiplex PCR reads again in MiXCR, with one record for every CDR3 protein. The data show hundreds of thousands of distinct CDR3 sequences, about a fifth seen once. Sequencing input: blood. These receptors all stem from a young man with Graves' ophthalmopathy.

This clonotype was seen more than once but under ten times. The V gene is TRBV5-8, the J gene TRBJ2-3, with 7 bases aligning to TRBD1. The V segment lost 6 bases and the J segment 4 bases; nucleotides outside the gene matches: 8. CDR1 is SGHTS and CDR2 is YDEGEE in the germline V gene. The CDR3 spans 14 residues. CDR3 region: CASNQQGWSDTQYF. The DNA of the CDR3 is TGTGCCAGCAACCAACAGGGGTGGTCAGATACGCAGTATTTT.

The V call is TRBV6-1, the J call TRBJ2-1, with 12 bases fitting TRBD2. Germline CDR1 is MNHNS and CDR2 is SASEGT. After removal of 6 bases from V and 6 bases from J, the junction contained 6 bases not matched to a gene. The CDR3 runs to 15 residues. The CDR3 nucleotides read TGTGCCAGCAGCGAACTAGCGGGAGGAGGCAATGAGCAGTTCTTC. Its protein product is CASSELAGGGNEQFF.

This clonotype appeared a few times. The chain couples TRBV6-1 to TRBJ2-3, with a possible D match to TRBD2 (5 bases). This CDR3 is 13 amino acids long. Germline CDR1 reads MNHNS; CDR2 reads SASEGT. The V end lost 3 bases, the J end lost 8 bases, and 12 bases lay between the germline ends. The CDR3 protein is CASSDRAAGTQYF. DNA of the CDR3: TGTGCCAGCAGTGACCGGGCCGCGGGTACGCAGTATTTT.

This clonotype was detected a few times. The V call is TRBV29-1, the J call TRBJ1-2; 8 bases agree with TRBD1. Germline V gene sequence: CDR1 SQVTM, CDR2 ANQGSEA. V lost 4 bases to trimming and J lost 2 bases; unmatched junction nucleotides: 6. This CDR3 is built from 14 residues. CDR3 sequence (DNA): TGCAGCGTTGCACGCAGGGACAGGAACTATGGCTACACCTTC. It translates to CSVARRDRNYGYTF.

This clonotype was picked up many times. The chain combines TRBV28 with TRBJ1-1; D unresolved. Germline V gives CDR1 MDHEN, CDR2 SYDVKM. The CDR3 is made up of 14 amino acids. Trimming cost V 3 bases and J 10 bases, with 18 bases left between them. CDR3 sequence: CASSLEERVLGAFF. The CDR3 DNA sequence: TGTGCCAGCAGTTTGGAGGAGCGTGTCCTAGGAGCTTTCTTT.

This clonotype was counted many times. The chain uses TRBV3-1 and TRBJ2-7; D not certain. CDR3 size: 13 residues. From germline, CDR1 is LGHDT and CDR2 YNNKEL (reference sequence). The V gene lost 0 bases and the J gene lost 4 bases, with 7 bases spanning the gap. The CDR3 sequence: CASSQDGPYEQYF. CDR3 DNA: TGTGCCAGCAGCCAAGATGGGCCTTACGAGCAGTACTTC.

This clonotype was counted ten times or more. CDR3 sequence: CASSRTYTDTQYF. The DNA for the CDR3 is TGTGCCAGCAGCCGTACCTACACAGATACGCAGTATTTT. The V call is TRBV3-1, the J call TRBJ2-3; D not certain. The length of the CDR3 is 13 residues. V was pared by 4 bases and J by 2 bases, with 7 bases between. Germline CDR1 is LGHDT and CDR2 is YNNKEL (reference sequence).

The CDR3 region is CASSQGLAGFGEQFF. The CDR3, as DNA: TGTGCCAGCAGCCAAGGCCTAGCGGGATTCGGTGAGCAGTTCTTC. The chain joins TRBV3-1 to TRBJ2-1; 9 bases are a match to TRBD2. V was pared by 1 base and J by 9 bases, with 7 bases of the junction left unmatched. Germline lookup yields CDR1 LGHDT and CDR2 YNNKEL (reference sequence). The CDR3 covers 15 residues.

The chain combines TRBV7-2 with TRBJ2-7, with D tentatively TRBD1 or TRBD2 (5 bases each). Trimming stripped 6 bases from V and 4 bases from J, with 16 bases between. In germline, CDR1 is SGHTA, CDR2 FQGNSA. This CDR3 has 14 residues. CDR3 bases: TGTGCCAGCAGTTCCTACGGGACGGCGTACGAGCAGTACTTC. It specifies CASSSYGTAYEQYF.

The genes are TRBV20-1 and TRBJ2-5; D tentatively reads TRBD1 or TRBD2 (5 bases each). The V and J ends lost 3 bases and 6 bases respectively, with 11 bases between them. The germline gives CDR1 DFQATT, CDR2 SNEGSKA (reference sequence). The CDR3 sequence is 12 residues long. The CDR3 loop is CSAREVGQTQYF. The CDR3 DNA reads as TGCAGTGCTAGGGAGGTGGGGCAGACCCAGTACTTC.

This clonotype was recorded at least ten times. CDR3 loop: CASSYSEGSYEQYF. The CDR3 bases are TGTGCCAGCAGTTACTCGGAGGGGTCCTACGAGCAGTACTTC. The genes are TRBV6-5 and TRBJ2-7, with D tentatively TRBD2 (6 bases). The CDR3 is 14 residues long. V lost 0 bases and J lost 1, with 7 bases in between. CDR1 is MNHEY and CDR2 is SVGAGI in the germline V gene.

The chain is built from TRBV2 and TRBJ2-1; 11 nucleotides agree with TRBD2. The CDR3 covers 19 residues. V dropped 10 bases and J dropped 4; count of bases not matched to a gene: 21. The germline V gene has CDR1 SNHLY and CDR2 FYNNEI. The CDR3 loop is CATTGAASGRKSSYNEQFF. DNA of the CDR3: TGTGCCACCACGGGCGCAGCTAGCGGGAGGAAGAGTTCTTACAATGAGCAGTTCTTC.

V gene TRBV27 combines with J gene TRBJ1-5; possibly TRBD1 for D (6 bases). CDR3 length: 16 amino acids. V was trimmed by 4 bases and J by 1 base, leaving 14 bases between them. Germline CDR1 reads MNHEY; CDR2 reads SMNVEV (reference sequence). The chain's CDR3 is CASSSIRGASNQPQHF. CDR3 sequence (DNA): TGTGCCAGCAGTTCAATCCGGGGGGCGAGCAATCAGCCCCAGCATTTT.

This clonotype was seen a handful of times. The rearrangement links TRBV11-2 to TRBJ2-3; a possible D gene is TRBD2 (7 bases). Germline CDR1 SGHAT, CDR2 FQNNGV. The V gene lost 3 bases and the J gene lost 4 bases, with 26 bases spanning the gap. The CDR3 covers 19 residues. The CDR3, as DNA: TGTGCCAGCAGCTTTCTGATGGCTAAGTCGGGGGGCCAGCCAGATACGCAGTATTTT. Protein: CASSFLMAKSGGQPDTQYF.

This clonotype was counted ten times or more. The V call is TRBV3-1, the J call TRBJ1-1; tentatively, D is TRBD1 (5 bases). V lost 6 bases and J 5 bases, leaving 10 bases between the germline ends. Germline V lookup: CDR1 LGHDT, CDR2 YNNKEL (reference sequence). The CDR3 is 12 residues long. The CDR3 DNA follows: TGTGCCAGCAGAGACAGTGGGACTGAAGCTTTCTTT. As protein: CASRDSGTEAFF.